The 26 T cell receptor beta chains below were found in one sample sequenced in a study of OX40 agonist ivuxolimab in advanced cancers. The data were produced by immunoSEQ multiplex PCR, yet TCRdb's version contains in-frame clones alone and is incomplete. This table holds just under 85,000 clones, roughly 83% found once. Sequencing was performed on CD4+ or CD8+ T cells sorted from blood, taken in a trial of the OX40 agonist ivuxolimab. The receptors shown here come from an adult with an advanced solid tumor such as melanoma, head and neck, liver or kidney cancer.

This sequence joins TRBV14 and TRBJ1-3; D is unclear. This CDR3 has 15 amino acids. From germline, CDR1 is SGHDN and CDR2 FVKESK. Trimming took 4 bases from V and 0 from J, leaving 10 bases between them. The CDR3 here is CASSRTAFSGNTIYF. CDR3 nucleotides: TGTGCCAGCAGCCGAACAGCCTTCTCTGGAAACACCATATATTTT. Filled out from reference TRBV14 and TRBJ1-3, the complete variable domain reads EAGVTQFPSHSVIEKGQTVTLRCDPISGHDNLYWYRRVMGKEIKFLLHFVKESKQDESGMPNNRFLAERTGGTYSTLKVQPAELEDSGVYFCASSRTAFSGNTIYFGEGSWLTVV.

The chain has TRBV7-3 and TRBJ2-7, with TRBD1 matching 9 bases. This CDR3 region has 14 residues. The ends lost 5 bases at V and 6 bases at J; junction bases unmatched: 8. CDR1 is SGHTA and CDR2 is FQGTGA in the germline V gene. The DNA of the CDR3 is TGTGCCAGCAGCCCTGGGACAGGGAAAACCGAGCAGTACTTC. Residues: CASSPGTGKTEQYF. Combining the CDR3 with reference TRBV7-3 and TRBJ2-7 gives the whole variable domain GAGVSQTPSNKVTEKGKYVELRCDPISGHTALYWYRQSLGQGPEFLIYFQGTGAADDSGLPNDRFFAVRPEGSVSTLKIQRTERGDSAVYLCASSPGTGKTEQYFGPGTRLTVT.

The chain combines TRBV11-2 with TRBJ2-7; TRBD1 might be the D (6 bases). The germline gives CDR1 SGHAT, CDR2 FQNNGV. This CDR3 has 15 residues. V was clipped by 8 bases and J by 2 bases, with 19 bases between them. The CDR3 reads CASGVRQAGTYEQYF. In DNA form, the CDR3 reads TGTGCCAGCGGTGTCCGACAGGCTGGCACCTACGAGCAGTACTTC. The full variable domain, completed using reference TRBV11-2 and TRBJ2-7, is EAGVAQSPRYKIIEKRQSVAFWCNPISGHATLYWYQQILGQGPKLLIQFQNNGVVDDSQLPKDRFSAERLKGVDSTLKIQPAKLEDSAVYLCASGVRQAGTYEQYFGPGTRLTVT.

The V gene is TRBV10-3, the J gene TRBJ2-5, with D uncertain. CDR3 length: 12 residues. Trimming took 2 bases from V and 4 from J, leaving 5 bases between them. Looked up from germline, CDR1 is ENHRY and CDR2 is SYGVKD. CDR3: CAISEQGETQYF. DNA of the CDR3: TGTGCCATCAGTGAGCAAGGAGAGACCCAGTACTTC.

The genes are TRBV2 and TRBJ1-2; 9 bases match TRBD1. CDR1 is SNHLY and CDR2 is FYNNEI in the germline V gene. Trimming removed 0 bases from V and 4 bases from J; junction bases left unmatched: 6. The CDR3 covers 16 residues. The CDR3 spells CASSEAGQGPIYGYTF. Written as DNA, the CDR3 is TGTGCCAGCAGTGAAGCGGGACAGGGACCGATCTATGGCTACACCTTC.

The chain employs TRBV19 and TRBJ1-5, with 9 bases fitting TRBD1. From germline, CDR1 is LNHDA and CDR2 SQIVND (reference sequence). The CDR3 has 15 residues. Unmatched junction bases numbered 14, after V lost 7 bases and J lost 10 bases. Written as DNA, the CDR3 is TGTGCCAGTACCTGGAACTTGGGGACAGGGCTACCCCAGCATTTT. Translated, it gives CASTWNLGTGLPQHF.

J is TRBJ2-7 and V is TRBV5-1, with TRBD2 as a possible D gene (6 bases). V gave up 2 bases and J gave up 0 bases, with 18 bases separating them. This CDR3 comprises 17 residues. Germline V gene sequence: CDR1 SGHRS, CDR2 YFSETQ. In DNA form, the CDR3 reads TGCGCCAGCAGCTTTTCCCCTGGGAGGACGAGCTCCTACGAGCAGTACTTC. It is translated as CASSFSPGRTSSYEQYF. Together with reference TRBV5-1 and TRBJ2-7, the CDR3 gives the full variable domain: KAGVTQTPRYLIKTRGQQVTLSCSPISGHRSVSWYQQTPGQGLQFLFEYFSETQRNKGNFPGRFSGRQFSNSRSEMNVSTLELGDSALYLCASSFSPGRTSSYEQYFGPGTRLTVT.

This chain links TRBV6-6 with TRBJ2-6; the match to TRBD1 covers 7 bases. The CDR3 is 14 residues long. After removal of 10 bases from V and 2 bases from J, the junction contained 5 bases not matched to a gene. CDR1 and CDR2 from the germline V gene are MNHNY and SVGAGI (reference sequence). The CDR3 DNA sequence: TGTGCCACCACCACAGGGGCTGGGGCCAACGTCCTGACTTTC. Translated, it gives CATTTGAGANVLTF.

This rearrangement joins TRBV5-1 to TRBJ1-4, with TRBD1 identical over 9 bases. Germline V gene sequence: CDR1 SGHRS, CDR2 YFSETQ. Trimming removed 4 bases from V and 2 bases from J; junction bases left unmatched: 6. The CDR3 consists of 16 residues. CDR3 DNA sequence: TGCGCCAGCAGCCCCGACAGGGGGATCACTAATGAAAAACTGTTTTTT. Translated, it gives CASSPDRGITNEKLFF.

This sequence joins TRBV19 and TRBJ2-5, with D perhaps assigned TRBD1 or TRBD2 (5 bases each). The DNA end favors TRBJ2-7, so the J call may be wrong. This CDR3 contains 15 residues. The germline CDR1 and CDR2 sequences are LNHDA and SQIVND (reference sequence). The CDR3 is CASTLRGGTGSEQYF. CDR3 coding DNA: TGTGCCAGTACCCTGCGTGGGGGTACGGGAAGCGAGCAGTACTTC.

This chain uses TRBV5-1 with TRBJ1-1; no firm D call. The germline V and J ends were trimmed by 5 bases and 0 bases, with 8 bases remaining between them. The germline CDR1 and CDR2 sequences are SGHRS and YFSETQ. This CDR3 contains 13 residues. CDR3 loop: CASSPGMNTEAFF. The CDR3 nucleotides are TGCGCCAGCAGTCCAGGTATGAACACTGAAGCTTTCTTT.

The gene calls are TRBV10-3 and TRBJ2-3; 7 bases are a match to TRBD2. The CDR3 totals 17 residues. V shed 0 bases, J shed 2 bases, and the junction held 8 bases outside the gene matches. The germline gives CDR1 ENHRY, CDR2 SYGVKD. The CDR3 DNA sequence: TGTGCCATCAGTGAGTCGATGGTAGCGGGTCTCACAGATACGCAGTATTTT. It specifies CAISESMVAGLTDTQYF.

The rearrangement uses TRBV2 and TRBJ2-3; TRBD2 aligns across 7 bases. This CDR3 contains 16 residues. The germline CDR1 and CDR2 sequences are SNHLY and FYNNEI. J lost 6 bases, V lost 1 base, and 10 bases had no gene match. The CDR3 coding sequence is TGTGCCAGCAGTGAAGGTCTAGCGGCCGCGCGGGATACGCAGTATTTT. Protein sequence: CASSEGLAAARDTQYF.

The chain carries TRBV5-1 and TRBJ2-5; a possible D gene is TRBD1 (6 bases). Trimming took off 4 bases at V and 5 bases at J, with 18 bases between the two ends. This CDR3 is built from 15 residues. The germline V gene encodes CDR1 SGHRS and CDR2 YFSETQ. CDR3 loop: CASSPMGHSWETQYF. The CDR3 DNA sequence: TGCGCCAGCAGCCCCATGGGACACTCGTGGGAGACCCAGTACTTC.

The chain carries TRBV6-6 and TRBJ1-6, with D perhaps TRBD1 (5 bases). The V and J ends lost 5 bases and 7 bases respectively, with 12 bases between them. The germline gives CDR1 MNHNY, CDR2 SVGAGI (reference sequence). There are 14 residues in the CDR3. For the CDR3, the DNA is TGTGCCAGCAGTCATCGGGGCGAGAATTCACCCCTCCACTTT. Its protein is CASSHRGENSPLHF.

The J gene is TRBJ1-4, the V gene TRBV27; D unclear. V was trimmed by 5 bases and J by 5 bases, leaving 24 bases between them. This CDR3 is 18 amino acids long. Looked up from germline, CDR1 is MNHEY and CDR2 is SMNVEV (reference sequence). The CDR3 here is CASSPRLLSPTRNEKLFF. For the CDR3, the DNA is TGTGCCAGCAGTCCCCGACTTCTTTCCCCAACCCGAAATGAAAAACTGTTTTTT.

The chain uses TRBV2 and TRBJ1-2; TRBD1 matches at 7 bases. V was clipped by 8 bases and J by 4 bases; unmatched bases: 13. Germline V gives CDR1 SNHLY, CDR2 FYNNEI. The CDR3 runs to 15 residues. CDR3 sequence (DNA): TGTGCCAGCCTCCCACACAGGGGTACACGCTATGGCTACACCTTC. It specifies CASLPHRGTRYGYTF.

The CDR3 sequence: CASIPYTGENTEAFF. The CDR3 DNA follows: TGTGCCAGTATCCCCTACACAGGGGAGAACACTGAAGCTTTCTTT. The chain uses TRBV19 and TRBJ1-1, with 7 bases matching TRBD1. Trimming cost V 7 bases and J 1 base; bases outside gene matches: 9. The CDR3 length is 15 residues. Germline CDR1 reads LNHDA; CDR2 reads SQIVND (reference sequence).

This chain links TRBV6-1 with TRBJ1-1; D not certain. The CDR3 loop spans 13 amino acids. Germline V CDR1 and CDR2: MNHNS, SASEGT. The V gene lost 4 bases and the J gene lost 3 bases, with 9 bases spanning the gap. As DNA, the CDR3 is TGTGCCAGCAGTGTCCGGGGTCACACTGAAGCTTTCTTT. It translates to CASSVRGHTEAFF.

The chain carries TRBV7-3 and TRBJ1-2; D perhaps matches TRBD1 (5 bases). V was cut by 2 bases and J by 2 bases, with 12 bases left in between. Germline V gene data show CDR1 as SGHTA and CDR2 as FQGTGA. This CDR3 has 15 amino acids. CDR3 residues: CASSLAPGTNYGYTF. The CDR3 coding sequence is TGTGCCAGCAGCTTAGCACCTGGGACCAACTATGGCTACACCTTC.

This rearrangement joins TRBV7-2 to TRBJ2-5; 9 bases are shared with TRBD2. Germline V lookup: CDR1 SGHTA, CDR2 FQGNSA. The CDR3 length is 14 residues. With V trimmed by 5 bases and J by 10 bases, 11 bases remained unmatched. CDR3 in amino acids: CASSNMWRGGDQYF. The CDR3 DNA is TGTGCCAGCAGCAATATGTGGCGGGGGGGGGACCAGTACTTC.

The V gene is TRBV7-9, the J gene TRBJ1-1, with unresolved D. Germline-derived CDR1 and CDR2 are SEHNR and FQNEAQ (reference sequence). The CDR3 loop spans 17 amino acids. V dropped 2 bases and J dropped 1 base, with 17 bases sitting between them. CDR3 in amino acids: CASSLRVRQRTNTEAFF. Written as DNA, the CDR3 is TGTGCCAGCAGCTTAAGGGTTCGTCAACGGACGAACACTGAAGCTTTCTTT.

This clone came up a few times. V usage is TRBV5-1 and J usage is TRBJ2-7, with 10 nucleotides matching TRBD1. Losses at the gene ends were 4 bases for V and 3 bases for J; bases not matched to a gene: 7. Germline CDR1 reads SGHRS; CDR2 reads YFSETQ. This CDR3 comprises 15 residues. Written as DNA, the CDR3 is TGCGCCAGCAGCGTTCGGACAGGGGGAAACTACGAGCAGTACTTC. As protein: CASSVRTGGNYEQYF. The complete variable domain, with remaining parts taken from reference TRBV5-1 and TRBJ2-7, reads KAGVTQTPRYLIKTRGQQVTLSCSPISGHRSVSWYQQTPGQGLQFLFEYFSETQRNKGNFPGRFSGRQFSNSRSEMNVSTLELGDSALYLCASSVRTGGNYEQYFGPGTRLTVT.

The gene calls are TRBV15 and TRBJ2-5, with 13 bases that match TRBD2. Germline values: CDR1 LNHNV, CDR2 YYDKDF (reference sequence). The V segment lost 4 bases and the J segment 0 bases; nucleotides outside the gene matches: 5. The CDR3 consists of 17 residues. CDR3 bases: TGTGCCACCAGCACATTACTAGCGGGAGGGTACCAAGAGACCCAGTACTTC. Translation: CATSTLLAGGYQETQYF.

V gene TRBV4-3 combines with J gene TRBJ1-2; D is ambiguous. Germline V CDR1 and CDR2: LGHNA, YSLEER. The CDR3 totals 16 residues. Trimming took off 0 bases at V and 4 bases at J, with 15 bases between the two ends. The CDR3 region is CASSQELKGPGYGYTF. The CDR3 nucleotides read TGCGCCAGCAGCCAAGAGCTTAAGGGCCCTGGCTATGGCTACACCTTC.

The chain employs TRBV19 and TRBJ1-5, with 9 bases identical to TRBD1. The V gene end was trimmed by 7 bases and the J gene end by 4 bases; junction bases not matched to a gene: 8. The length of the CDR3 is 15 residues. Germline CDR1 reads LNHDA; CDR2 reads SQIVND (reference sequence). CDR3 sequence (DNA): TGTGCCAGTAAAAACTCTGGGACAGGGAATCAGCCCCAGCATTTT. It is translated as CASKNSGTGNQPQHF.